This TCR beta chain was captured by sequencing in a study of CXCR4 blockade with PD-1 therapy in pancreatic cancer. Background on the study: Treatment was isotype control, anti-PD-1, or anti-PD-1 with AMD3100, for 2-6 days.

Generated by immunoSEQ multiplex PCR, the TCRdb table keeps only in-frame clones and is missing some. Its table lists dozens of clones. With regard to this clone: The antigen remains unidentified.

Regarding treatment: anti-PD-1 roughly 20 ug/mL plus AMD3100 100 ug/mL, day 2 of culture. Under 7.5mm punch biopsies were cut into roughly 270 um slices and cultured without cytokines. Germline CDR1 SGHNT, CDR2 YENEEA. This CDR3 is 14 amino acids long. V was shortened by 2 bases and J by 5 bases, with 10 bases between the two germline ends. Whole-study results and caveats: Convergent selection by common tumor antigens was suggested by nucleotide rearrangement counts. Survival did not correlate with tumor clonality, which averaged 0.14 versus 0.05.

The input for sequencing was cultured tumor tissue, taken after 2 days in culture. This TCR was recovered from a human donor with pancreatic ductal adenocarcinoma. The rearrangement links TRBV11-3 to TRBJ2-1, with D perhaps TRBD2 (5 bases). CDR3 DNA: TGTGCCAGCAGCTTAAGGAGCGGTCACAATGAGCAGTTCTTC. This codes for CASSLRSGHNEQFF.